What follows are 7 T cell receptor beta chains derived from one specimen sequenced in a study of CD8 T cells in Susac syndrome. cDNA came from roughly 0.47 to 1 ug RNA primed by random hexamers. TCRdb reprocessed the immunoSEQ multiplex PCR reads via MiXCR and lists one record per CDR3 protein. The sample records 250,000 to 350,000 distinct CDR3 sequences, 70% to 90% being singletons. Material for sequencing was CD8+ T cells from PBMCs. The receptors originated from a human donor with multiple sclerosis.

The rearrangement links TRBV5-1 to TRBJ2-7; 8 nucleotides match TRBD1. The germline CDR1 and CDR2 sequences are SGHRS and YFSETQ. The J segment lost 4 bases and the V segment lost 4 bases, leaving 16 bases of the junction unmatched. The CDR3 runs to 17 residues. The CDR3 here is CASSRPGQGASLYEQYF. The CDR3, as DNA: TGCGCCAGCAGCCGCCCTGGACAGGGCGCCTCACTTTACGAGCAGTACTTC. The variable domain in full, with the rest retrieved from reference TRBV5-1 and TRBJ2-7, is KAGVTQTPRYLIKTRGQQVTLSCSPISGHRSVSWYQQTPGQGLQFLFEYFSETQRNKGNFPGRFSGRQFSNSRSEMNVSTLELGDSALYLCASSRPGQGASLYEQYFGPGTRLTVT.

Regarding this clonotype: At one end, the junction sequence differs from germline, possibly due to a read error. V usage is TRBV25-1 and J usage is TRBJ2-2; no definite D call. Germline V gene sequence: CDR1 MGHDK, CDR2 SYGVNS. There are 15 residues in the CDR3. In DNA, the CDR3 is TGTGCCAGCAGTGAATACGATGGGAACAACGGGGAGCTGTTTTTT. Translating it yields CASSEYDGNNGELFF.

J is TRBJ1-1 and V is TRBV30, with D unresolved. CDR3 size: 13 residues. In germline, CDR1 is GTSNPN, CDR2 SVGIG (reference sequence). V lost 7 bases and J 5 bases, leaving 17 bases between the germline ends. In nucleotides, the CDR3 is TGTGCCTACGCCTTGACTCGGGGAACTGAAGCTTTCTTT. Its translation: CAYALTRGTEAFF. The full variable domain, with the rest looked up from reference TRBV30 and TRBJ1-1, is SQTIHQWPATLVQPVGSPLSLECTVEGTSNPNLYWYRQAAGRGLQLLFYSVGIGQISSEVPQNLSASRPQDRQFILSSKKLLLSDSGFYLCAYALTRGTEAFFGQGTRLTVV.

V and J are TRBV6-1 and TRBJ2-6, with 11 bases that match TRBD2. The ends lost 5 bases at V and 0 bases at J; junction bases unmatched: 6. Germline V CDR1 and CDR2: MNHNS, SASEGT. This CDR3 comprises 18 residues. The CDR3 DNA follows: TGTGCCAGCAGTCCGTGGACTAGCGGGTACTCTGGGGCCAACGTCCTGACTTTC. Its translation is CASSPWTSGYSGANVLTF.

The chain is built from TRBV2 and TRBJ2-5; 7 bases align to TRBD2. After removal of 7 bases from V and 5 bases from J, the junction contained 10 bases not matched to a gene. Germline loops: CDR1 SNHLY, CDR2 FYNNEI. The CDR3 covers 14 residues. CDR3 residues: CASTIRTGGETQYF. Here the CDR3 DNA reads TGTGCCAGCACCATCAGGACCGGGGGGGAGACCCAGTACTTC.

The chain carries TRBV5-4 and TRBJ2-3; 9 bases agree with TRBD1. Germline trimming cut 4 bases from V and 6 bases from J; bases unmatched to any gene: 21. CDR3 length equals 19 residues. Germline V gene sequence: CDR1 SGHNT, CDR2 YYREEE (reference sequence). CDR3 in DNA: TGTGCCAGCAGCCTCACCCGGGACAGGGATTGGTCGGGTGGGGATACGCAGTATTTT. Protein sequence: CASSLTRDRDWSGGDTQYF.

Only one count was recorded for this clonotype. The V gene is TRBV20-1, the J gene TRBJ1-5; D remains ambiguous. With 0 bases removed from V and 10 bases from J, the gap between germline ends came to 16 bases. Germline CDR1 and CDR2: DFQATT and SNEGSKA (reference sequence). The CDR3 length is 14 residues. CDR3 DNA: TGCAGTGCTAGAGATCAACCCTGGGAGGGACCCCAGCATTTT. This translates into CSARDQPWEGPQHF.